This T cell receptor beta chain was retrieved from a study of T cell responses to AZD1222 COVID-19 vaccine. Points on this clone: Antigen specificity is unknown.

The method was immunoSEQ multiplex PCR; TCRdb's version includes in-frame clones alone and lacks a portion of them. The table lists about 68,000 clones, 85% to 90% of them singletons, with 7.8% in the top ten. Trimming removed 1 base at V and 3 bases at J, with 4 bases between. Germline V lookup: CDR1 MNHEY, CDR2 SMNVEV (reference sequence). This CDR3 contains 13 residues. Study-level findings and limits: Just a handful of AZD1222 recipients tested seropositive at baseline. Across the whole spike, CD4 TCRs peaked at regions 160-218 and 743-854.

The starting material was peripheral blood, obtained on day 0 of AZD1222 vaccination. The receptor was isolated from an adult in good health. This chain uses TRBV27 with TRBJ2-1; no reliable D call. Written as DNA, the CDR3 is TGTGCCAGCAGTTTATTTCACTACAATGAGCAGTTCTTC. Protein: CASSLFHYNEQFF.